This T cell receptor beta chain was obtained from a study of blood T cells in healthy people across ages. Trimming at V came to 6 bases and at J to 3 bases, leaving 5 bases not matched to a gene. The CDR3 runs 14 residues. Isolating PBMCs gave at least 6 million of these cells per sample. Each sample provided at least 5 micrograms of extracted total RNA. It was with a sample-barcoded 5' primer and a J-beta primer mix that a second PCR of roughly 7 to 12 cycles was run. One entry per CDR3 protein results from TCRdb running MiXCR on the 5' RACE reads. Of about 720,000 distinct CDR3 sequences in the sample, about 24% were seen once.

V and J are TRBV12-3 or TRBV12-4 and TRBJ1-1; TRBD1 matches 9 bases. Source material: blood. The receptor was derived from a man in his sixties or seventies in good health. This chain's CDR3 is CASRHRDRDTEAFF. In DNA form, the CDR3 reads TGTGCCAGCAGACACCGGGACAGGGACACTGAAGCTTTCTTT.